This is a list of T cell receptor beta chains from one sample in a study of blood T cell repertoires in COVID-19. The table came from immunoSEQ multiplex PCR; TCRdb's copy has only in-frame clones and leaves some out. Of roughly 400,000 clones listed, roughly nine tenths are singletons. The sequencing input was PBMCs or T cells enriched from blood (not recorded which). The receptors were gathered from a man under 40 who had recovered from COVID-19. The CDR3 runs from the conserved cysteine through the conserved F or W. D genes are given only for firm matches. For some rows the clone size is stated as once, few or many, or as a class when expanded; others skip it.

D: NA
V: TRBV12-5
J: TRBJ1-6
size: many
DNA: TGTGCTAGTACGTCTGGCGGGTCCTATAATTCACCCCTCCACTTT
CDR3: CASTSGGSYNSPLHF

D: NA
V: TRBV19
J: TRBJ1-4
size: NA
DNA: TGTGCCAGTAGTATGGCTGGCGAAAAACTGTTTTTT
CDR3: CASSMAGEKLFF

D: TRBD2
V: TRBV28
J: TRBJ2-1
size: NA
DNA: TGTGCCAGCAGTCCACGCTGGCTAGCGGGAACTGAGCAGTTCTTC
CDR3: CASSPRWLAGTEQFF

D: NA
V: TRBV9
J: TRBJ1-5
size: few
DNA: TGTGCCAGCAGCGTAGGGGGCCATCAGCCCCAGCATTTT
CDR3: CASSVGGHQPQHF

D: TRBD2
V: TRBV10-1
J: TRBJ2-5
size: NA
DNA: TGCGCCAGCAGTGACCGGGCGGGAGCGGAGACCCAGTACTTC
CDR3: CASSDRAGAETQYF

D: NA
V: TRBV27
J: TRBJ2-1
size: NA
DNA: TGTGCCAGCAGGAGCTCCTACAATGAGCAGTTCTTC
CDR3: CASRSSYNEQFF

D: NA
V: TRBV18
J: TRBJ1-1
size: NA
DNA: TGTGCCAGCTCACCACGGTCCGGGGGGGCCACTGAAGCTTTCTTT
CDR3: CASSPRSGGATEAFF

D: NA
V: TRBV28
J: TRBJ1-3
size: NA
DNA: TGTGCCAGCAGTTTCGCCGACAGGGGAAACACCATATATTTT
CDR3: CASSFADRGNTIYF

D: NA
V: TRBV5-6
J: TRBJ2-7
size: NA
DNA: TGTGCCAGCAACGACTGGGGGGGACACTACGAGCAGTACTTC
CDR3: CASNDWGGHYEQYF

D: TRBD2
V: TRBV7-6
J: TRBJ2-1
size: NA
DNA: TGTGCCAGCAGCTTACTAGCGGGAGGGGGCAATGAGCAGTTCTTC
CDR3: CASSLLAGGGNEQFF

D: TRBD2
V: TRBV15
J: TRBJ2-1
size: NA
DNA: TGTGCCACCAGCAGAGATGCAGCGGGAGTCAACTACAATGAGCAGTTCTTC
CDR3: CATSRDAAGVNYNEQFF

D: TRBD1
V: TRBV24-1
J: TRBJ2-3
size: NA
DNA: TGTGCCACCAGTCCGCCCGGGACAGCAGATACGCAGTATTTT
CDR3: CATSPPGTADTQYF

D: NA
V: TRBV7-9
J: TRBJ1-5
size: NA
DNA: TGTGCCAGCAGCTTGGATAGCCCACATCAGCCCCAGCATTTT
CDR3: CASSLDSPHQPQHF

D: NA
V: TRBV19
J: TRBJ2-7
size: NA
DNA: TGTGCCAGTAGTATAGGTCTGTCGCAGGGTCTACACGAGCAGTACTTC
CDR3: CASSIGLSQGLHEQYF

D: TRBD1
V: TRBV5-1
J: TRBJ2-3
size: NA
DNA: TGCGCCAGCAGCCGCCAGAGACAGGGGTTAAACAGCCCTCCGGATACGCAGTATTTT
CDR3: CASSRQRQGLNSPPDTQYF

D: NA
V: TRBV7-2
J: TRBJ2-3
size: once
DNA: TGTGCCAGCAGCCCCCGGGGCCGGACTAACCCAGATACGCAGTATTTT
CDR3: CASSPRGRTNPDTQYF

D: NA
V: TRBV20-1
J: TRBJ1-5
size: NA
DNA: TGCAGTGCTAGTTCCCGCCGGAGCAATCAGCCCCAGCATTTT
CDR3: CSASSRRSNQPQHF

D: TRBD2
V: TRBV7-6
J: TRBJ2-3
size: NA
DNA: TGTGCCAGCACCCTCGCGGGAGGGGCAGATACGCAGTATTTT
CDR3: CASTLAGGADTQYF

D: TRBD1
V: TRBV29-1
J: TRBJ2-7
size: NA
DNA: TGCAGCGTTGTAGGACAGGGAGCAGACGAGCAGTACTTC
CDR3: CSVVGQGADEQYF

D: NA
V: TRBV9
J: TRBJ1-5
size: NA
DNA: TGTGCCAGCAGCGTAGATCAGGGCGTGGGTCAGCCCCAGCATTTT
CDR3: CASSVDQGVGQPQHF

D: NA
V: TRBV7-2
J: TRBJ2-3
size: NA
DNA: TGTGCCAGCAGCCTAAGCGACCATACAGATACGCAGTATTTT
CDR3: CASSLSDHTDTQYF

D: NA
V: TRBV7-8
J: TRBJ2-7
size: NA
DNA: TGTGCCAGCAGCTTTCCGGGACAACCCCCCGCGCGGTACGAGCAGTACTTC
CDR3: CASSFPGQPPARYEQYF

D: TRBD1
V: TRBV4-1
J: TRBJ2-2
size: once
DNA: TGCGCCAGCAGCCGTGGACAGGGGAACACCGGGGAGCTGTTTTTT
CDR3: CASSRGQGNTGELFF

D: TRBD1
V: TRBV7-9
J: TRBJ2-5
size: NA
DNA: TGTGCCAGCAGCGGACAGGGGGCGCTTGAGACCCAGTACTTC
CDR3: CASSGQGALETQYF

D: NA
V: TRBV6-4
J: TRBJ2-3
size: NA
DNA: TGTGCCAGCAGTGAATGGGGGCTGGGGGAAGCCGATACGCAGTATTTT
CDR3: CASSEWGLGEADTQYF

D: NA
V: TRBV28
J: TRBJ2-3
size: NA
DNA: TGTGCCAGCAGTTTCGGAGGGACTAGCACAGATACGCAGTATTTT
CDR3: CASSFGGTSTDTQYF

D: NA
V: TRBV12-3/TRBV12-4
J: TRBJ2-7
size: NA
DNA: TGTGCCAGCAGTCCTTACAGTGTCGCCGAGCAGTACTTC
CDR3: CASSPYSVAEQYF

D: NA
V: TRBV5-1
J: TRBJ1-5
size: once
DNA: TGCGCCAGCAGCCTGGGCCAGGCCAATCAGCCCCAGCATTTT
CDR3: CASSLGQANQPQHF

D: TRBD2
V: TRBV6-5
J: TRBJ2-2
size: once
DNA: TGTGCCAGCAGTTACATAGCGGGAGGCACCGGGGAGCTGTTTTTT
CDR3: CASSYIAGGTGELFF

D: NA
V: TRBV19
J: TRBJ2-1
size: NA
DNA: TGTGCCAGTAGCGGCACGGAGGAGAGCTCCTACAATGAGCAGTTCTTC
CDR3: CASSGTEESSYNEQFF

D: NA
V: TRBV9
J: TRBJ1-6
size: NA
DNA: TGTGCCAGCAGCATTACAGGAAATTCACCCCTCCACTTT
CDR3: CASSITGNSPLHF

D: NA
V: TRBV7-8
J: TRBJ2-3
size: few
DNA: TGTGCCAGCAGCTTTGGGGTGTGGGGCCGCACAGATACGCAGTATTTT
CDR3: CASSFGVWGRTDTQYF

D: NA
V: TRBV9
J: TRBJ2-7
size: NA
DNA: TGTGCCAGCAGCGTACGACTAGGAGGCTCTTACGAGCAGTACTTC
CDR3: CASSVRLGGSYEQYF

D: NA
V: TRBV5-1
J: TRBJ2-3
size: NA
DNA: TGCGCCAGCAGCCCAGATACAGATACGCAGTATTTT
CDR3: CASSPDTDTQYF

D: NA
V: TRBV14
J: TRBJ1-1
size: few
DNA: TGTGCCAGCAGCCCTTACAGTGGCACTGAAGCTTTCTTT
CDR3: CASSPYSGTEAFF

D: NA
V: TRBV29-1
J: TRBJ2-3
size: NA
DNA: TGCAGCGTTGAACCAGGGATGGGCACAGATACGCAGTATTTT
CDR3: CSVEPGMGTDTQYF

D: TRBD1
V: TRBV19
J: TRBJ2-5
size: NA
DNA: TGTGCCAGTAGTAGGCAGGGACAGGGAGTTGAGACCCAGTACTTC
CDR3: CASSRQGQGVETQYF

D: NA
V: TRBV6-5
J: TRBJ1-2
size: few
DNA: TGTGCCAGCAAGGTGGGGCTCGGCTATGGCTACACCTTC
CDR3: CASKVGLGYGYTF

D: NA
V: TRBV5-1
J: TRBJ2-7
size: NA
DNA: TGCGCCAGCAGCTTGGGACCACCGGGCTCCTACGAGCAGTACTTC
CDR3: CASSLGPPGSYEQYF

D: NA
V: TRBV25-1
J: TRBJ1-2
size: NA
DNA: TGTGCCAGCAGTGAATGGCGGGGGGCGGACTATGGCTACACCTTC
CDR3: CASSEWRGADYGYTF

D: NA
V: TRBV10-3
J: TRBJ1-5
size: NA
DNA: TGTGCCATCAGTGGGACAGTCAGCGGTCAGCCCCAGCATTTT
CDR3: CAISGTVSGQPQHF

D: NA
V: TRBV6-1
J: TRBJ2-7
size: NA
DNA: TGTGCCAGCAGTGATATGCGGGGTTCCTACGAGCAGTACTTC
CDR3: CASSDMRGSYEQYF

D: NA
V: TRBV12-3/TRBV12-4
J: TRBJ1-5
size: once
DNA: TGTGCCAGCAGTTTCGGTCAACAGCCCCAGCATTTT
CDR3: CASSFGQQPQHF

D: TRBD1
V: TRBV19
J: TRBJ1-6
size: NA
DNA: TGTGCCAGTAGTCCTCGGACAGGAGCTTATAATTCACCCCTCCACTTT
CDR3: CASSPRTGAYNSPLHF

D: NA
V: TRBV6-6
J: TRBJ2-5
size: NA
DNA: TGTGCCAGCAGTACTACGTACCAAGAGACCCAGTACTTC
CDR3: CASSTTYQETQYF

D: NA
V: TRBV6-6
J: TRBJ1-5
size: once
DNA: TGTGCCAGCGGCGGGGGGTTCGGCGAGCAGCCCCAGCATTTT
CDR3: CASGGGFGEQPQHF

D: TRBD1
V: TRBV6-1
J: TRBJ1-1
size: once
DNA: TGTGCCAGCAGTGAGTGGGGGGAGACAGGGTTGAACACTGAAGCTTTCTTT
CDR3: CASSEWGETGLNTEAFF

D: NA
V: TRBV30
J: TRBJ1-4
size: NA
DNA: TGTGCCTGGGCGGAGGGACGGATTAATGAAAAACTGTTTTTT
CDR3: CAWAEGRINEKLFF

D: NA
V: TRBV18
J: TRBJ1-6
size: NA
DNA: TGTGCCAGCTCACTGCAGACAGGACTTAAGAATTCACCCCTCCACTTT
CDR3: CASSLQTGLKNSPLHF

D: TRBD1
V: TRBV10-3
J: TRBJ1-2
size: NA
DNA: TGTGCCATCAGAAAAACAGGGGGCCATGGCTACACCTTC
CDR3: CAIRKTGGHGYTF

D: NA
V: TRBV9
J: TRBJ2-1
size: NA
DNA: TGTGCCAGCAGCGTAGGAGATCGTTACAATGAGCAGTTCTTC
CDR3: CASSVGDRYNEQFF

D: NA
V: TRBV13
J: TRBJ2-1
size: once
DNA: TGTGCCAGCAGCGCAGGACTAACGTCCTACAATGAGCAGTTCTTC
CDR3: CASSAGLTSYNEQFF

D: NA
V: TRBV7-3
J: TRBJ2-1
size: few
DNA: TGTGCCAGCAGCCCCTCCCCGGGATCCTACAATGAGCAGTTCTTC
CDR3: CASSPSPGSYNEQFF

D: TRBD1
V: TRBV3-1/TRBV3-2
J: TRBJ2-3
size: NA
DNA: TGTGCCAGCAGCCTGAGACAGGGAATAGATACGCAGTATTTT
CDR3: CASSLRQGIDTQYF

D: NA
V: TRBV6-5
J: TRBJ1-2
size: NA
DNA: TGTGCCAGCAGGTCCACAGGTATCGGCTACACCTTC
CDR3: CASRSTGIGYTF